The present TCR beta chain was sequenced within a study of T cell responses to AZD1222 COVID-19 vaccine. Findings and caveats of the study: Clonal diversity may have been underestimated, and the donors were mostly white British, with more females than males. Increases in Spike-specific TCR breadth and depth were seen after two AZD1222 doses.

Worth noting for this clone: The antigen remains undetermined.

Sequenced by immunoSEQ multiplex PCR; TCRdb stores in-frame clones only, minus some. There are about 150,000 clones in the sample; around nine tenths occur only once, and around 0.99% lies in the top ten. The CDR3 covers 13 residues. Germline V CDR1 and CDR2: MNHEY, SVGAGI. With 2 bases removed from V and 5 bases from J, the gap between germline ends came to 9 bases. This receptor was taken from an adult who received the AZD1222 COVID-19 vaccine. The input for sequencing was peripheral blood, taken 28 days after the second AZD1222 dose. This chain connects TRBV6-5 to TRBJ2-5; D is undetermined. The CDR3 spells CASSYLSRETQYF. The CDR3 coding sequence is TGTGCCAGCAGTTACCTTAGCCGCGAGACCCAGTACTTC.